Sequencing of this T cell receptor beta chain was carried out in a study of blood T cell repertoires in COVID-19. As for the study in general: The study drew acute and convalescent COVID-19 samples from the United States, Italy and Spain.

Per the original data handling: Estimated nucleated cell counts came from reference gene primer amplification. Libraries were prepared by immunoSEQ multiplex PCR; TCRdb keeps only in-frame clonotypes and omits some of them. That table supplies the V and J calls and clone size; D and trimming were determined from the DNA. Of 250,000 or so clones listed, around 88% are singletons. The germline V gene has CDR1 SGHNT and CDR2 YYREEE (reference sequence). This CDR3 comprises 15 residues. The V gene lost 5 bases and the J gene lost 3 bases, with 15 bases spanning the gap. Self-reported history from a screening survey and questionnaire set each donor's cohort. Recovery among Cohort 3 donors was established by two negative PCRs, clearance, or symptom resolution.

Sequencing input: PBMCs or T cells enriched from blood (not recorded which). The chain employs TRBV5-4 and TRBJ1-5; D remains ambiguous. The TCR sequence derives from a woman aged 45 to 65 who had recovered from COVID-19. CDR3 DNA sequence: TGTGCCAGCAGTTTTGGCGGCGGCGCCAATCAGCCCCAGCATTTT. Residues: CASSFGGGANQPQHF.